Listed below are T cell receptor beta chains from one sample, sequenced in a study of T cell changes during pregnancy in multiple sclerosis. Generated by immunoSEQ multiplex PCR, the TCRdb table keeps only in-frame clones and is missing some. This sample yields roughly 30,000 clones, of which about 89% are seen a single time; around 8.6% belongs to the top ten. The sample was CD8+ T cells from peripheral blood mononuclear cells, taken before pregnancy. Source of these receptors: a female donor with multiple sclerosis, enrolled in a pregnancy study. The CDR3 runs from the conserved cysteine through the conserved F or W. The order of the fields is D gene, V gene, clone size, J gene, CDR3 DNA, CDR3 protein. D genes are given only for firm matches. Where a row states a size, it is once, few, many or the class of an expanded clone; other rows omit it.

TRBD1	TRBV4-1	once	TRBJ2-2	TGCGCCAGCGGGGAGCGGGGACAGGGAACCGGGGAGCTGTTTTTT	CASGERGQGTGELFF
-	TRBV4-3	-	TRBJ1-6	TGCGCCAGCAGCCGGCTATGGGGGGACAATTCACCCCTCCACTTT	CASSRLWGDNSPLHF
-	TRBV5-5	-	TRBJ1-2	TGTGCCAGCACCTACGCCGGGGGAGTAAGGTCGTTGAGCGCTGGCTACACCTTC	CASTYAGGVRSLSAGYTF
TRBD1	TRBV6-1	few	TRBJ1-4	TGTGCCAGCAGCGCGGGACAGGGTGTTGAAAAACTGTTTTTT	CASSAGQGVEKLFF
-	TRBV28	-	TRBJ2-3	TGTGCCAGCAGTTTTCTAGCCGATACGCAGTATTTT	CASSFLADTQYF
-	TRBV15	few	TRBJ1-6	TGTGCCACCAGCAGTGGTGGAGCACCTTCACCCCTCCACTTT	CATSSGGAPSPLHF
TRBD1	TRBV5-6	-	TRBJ1-5	TGTGCCAGCAGCATGGGGGGACAGGGGAATCAGCCCCAGCATTTT	CASSMGGQGNQPQHF
-	TRBV6-5	-	TRBJ2-6	TGTGCCAGCAGTCCCACTGGGGCCAACGTCCTGACTTTC	CASSPTGANVLTF
TRBD1	TRBV4-1	-	TRBJ2-7	TGCGCCAGCAAGTTTGTAGGGACAGGCGATTACGAGCAGTACTTC	CASKFVGTGDYEQYF
-	TRBV28	once	TRBJ1-2	TGTGCCAGCAGTTTATTCCCTCAGGGGATGGACTATGGCTACACCTTC	CASSLFPQGMDYGYTF
TRBD1	TRBV5-4	-	TRBJ2-7	TGTGCCAGCAGCCGGGACAGTTTCTACGAGCAGTACTTC	CASSRDSFYEQYF
-	TRBV6-4	-	TRBJ2-1	TGTGCCAGCAGTGACTCAGTCGACTCAGGGAATGAGCAGTTCTTC	CASSDSVDSGNEQFF
TRBD1	TRBV18	-	TRBJ2-1	TGTGCCAGCTCACCCCGGGACAGGGTCTACAATGAGCAGTTCTTC	CASSPRDRVYNEQFF
TRBD1	TRBV5-1	-	TRBJ1-2	TGCGCCAGCAGCGCCGGGACAGGGGACGGCTACACCTTC	CASSAGTGDGYTF
TRBD2	TRBV4-1	once	TRBJ2-3	TGCGCCAGCAGCCACCGGACTAGCGGGGGGCGGGATACGCAGTATTTT	CASSHRTSGGRDTQYF
TRBD1	TRBV13	-	TRBJ1-1	TGTGCCAGCAGCTTAGCAGGGGGCGGGGACACTGAAGCTTTCTTT	CASSLAGGGDTEAFF
-	TRBV27	-	TRBJ1-2	TGTGCCAGCGGACCGGGACATCCCGCAGTTTCTAACTATGGCTACACCTTC	CASGPGHPAVSNYGYTF
-	TRBV7-2	-	TRBJ1-4	TGTGCCAGCAGCTTACGAGTACAGGGCTTACAACTGTTTTTT	CASSLRVQGLQLFF
-	TRBV19	-	TRBJ1-1	TGTGCCAGTAGTACCCTTACCATACGCCCCGGGAGCACTGAAGCTTTCTTT	CASSTLTIRPGSTEAFF
TRBD1	TRBV28	-	TRBJ1-1	TGTGCCAGCAGATTCCTTTCCGGGACAGAGAACACTGAAGCTTTCTTT	CASRFLSGTENTEAFF
-	TRBV7-3	-	TRBJ1-1	TGTGCCAGCAGCCCCTCGGGGGGAGGGTACACTGAAGCTTTCTTT	CASSPSGGGYTEAFF
-	TRBV7-9	-	TRBJ2-3	TGTGCCAGCAGCTTCCCCAACAGCCGTACAGATACGCAGTATTTT	CASSFPNSRTDTQYF
-	TRBV13	once	TRBJ2-7	TGTGCCAGCAGCTCCTGGGCCCAGGGCACCTACGAGCAGTACTTC	CASSSWAQGTYEQYF
TRBD1	TRBV4-1	-	TRBJ1-6	TGCGCCAGCAGCCCGATAACCCCGACAGGGCGCGGTTCACCCCTCCACTTT	CASSPITPTGRGSPLHF
TRBD1	TRBV28	-	TRBJ2-5	TGTGCCAGCAGTTCGTCGGACAGGGCTGAGACCCAGTACTTC	CASSSSDRAETQYF
TRBD2	TRBV2	-	TRBJ2-2	TGTGCCAGCAGTACGCGCGGGGGGGCGGGTACCGGGGAGCTGTTTTTT	CASSTRGGAGTGELFF